This passage covers 17 T cell receptor beta chains from one sample sequenced in a study of response to subunit inactivated influenza vaccine. One entry per CDR3 protein results from TCRdb running MiXCR on the RT-PCR reads. This table holds around 540,000 distinct CDR3 sequences, 10% to 15% found once. Sequencing used PBMCs from blood, obtained on the day of vaccination. The source of these receptors is a man over 45 who received an inactivated influenza vaccine.

In its sample, this clonotype was seen many times. J is TRBJ2-3 and V is TRBV5-1; 12 nucleotides align to TRBD2. The CDR3 runs to 16 residues. Germline lookup yields CDR1 SGHRS and CDR2 YFSETQ. The J segment lost 7 bases and the V segment lost 4 bases, leaving 10 bases of the junction unmatched. The CDR3 is CASSASGGGPLNTQYF. CDR3 DNA: TGCGCCAGCAGCGCTAGCGGGGGGGGGCCTTTAAATACGCAGTATTTT.

The V gene is TRBV19, the J gene TRBJ1-2; D unresolved. The V end lost 3 bases, the J end lost 3 bases, and 11 bases lay between the germline ends. CDR3 length equals 14 residues. CDR1 and CDR2 from the germline V gene are LNHDA and SQIVND (reference sequence). For the CDR3, the DNA is TGTGCCAGTAGTATTTTACGGACCTACTATGGCTACACCTTC. Translation gives CASSILRTYYGYTF.

The chain is built from TRBV11-1 and TRBJ2-7; D possibly corresponds to TRBD2 (6 bases). Trimming left V 3 bases short and J 3 bases short, with 12 bases between. Germline CDR1 SGHAT, CDR2 FQDESV (reference sequence). The CDR3 totals 14 residues. Written as DNA, the CDR3 is TGTGCCAGCAGCTTCGGGGGTTTAAACTACGAGCAGTACTTC. Protein: CASSFGGLNYEQYF.

V and J are TRBV6-1 and TRBJ2-3, with D perhaps matching TRBD2 (6 bases). Trimming removed 5 bases from V and 8 bases from J, with 14 bases in between. Germline V gene lookup returns CDR1 MNHNS and CDR2 SASEGT. This CDR3 spans 13 amino acids. CDR3 region: CASSRPAGGTQYF. The CDR3 DNA is TGTGCCAGCAGTCGCCCCGCCGGGGGTACGCAGTATTTT.

This chain joins TRBV11-1 and TRBJ2-6, with 7 bases aligning to TRBD2. The CDR3 has 21 residues. The junction had 17 bases not matched to a gene; V was cut back by 2 bases and J by 1 base. CDR1 and CDR2 from the germline V gene are SGHAT and FQDESV (reference sequence). CDR3 DNA sequence: TGTGCCAGCAGCTTAAACCCCACGCGAGGGAGGGCAAGTTCTGGGGCCAACGTCCTGACTTTC. It specifies CASSLNPTRGRASSGANVLTF.

A few counts support this clonotype. This chain joins TRBV6-5 and TRBJ1-5; TRBD1 is a possible D gene (6 bases). Deletions cut 0 bases from V and 5 bases from J, with 11 bases between. CDR3 length equals 15 residues. Germline CDR1 reads MNHEY; CDR2 reads SVGAGI. The CDR3 loop reads CASSYSWDNYQPQHF. In DNA, the CDR3 is TGTGCCAGCAGTTACTCGTGGGACAACTATCAGCCCCAGCATTTT.

The chain combines TRBV5-5 with TRBJ2-1, with no clear D. CDR1 is SGHKS, CDR2 YYEKEE, per germline (reference sequence). Trimming cost V 4 bases and J 9 bases, with 11 bases left between them. The CDR3 runs 12 residues. In nucleotides, the CDR3 is TGTGCCAGCAGCATCCTAGGCCCTGAGCAGTTCTTC. Protein: CASSILGPEQFF. The full variable domain, rest sourced from reference TRBV5-5 and TRBJ2-1, is DAGVTQSPTHLIKTRGQQVTLRCSPISGHKSVSWYQQVLGQGPQFIFQYYEKEERGRGNFPDRFSARQFPNYSSELNVNALLLGDSALYLCASSILGPEQFFGPGTRLTVL.

The rearrangement joins TRBV15 to TRBJ1-6, with no clear D. The germline gives CDR1 LNHNV, CDR2 YYDKDF (reference sequence). Trimming removed 5 bases from V and 7 bases from J, with 6 bases in between. The CDR3 contains 12 residues. CDR3 amino acids: CATSPENSPLHF. The CDR3 DNA follows: TGTGCCACCAGCCCAGAGAATTCACCCCTCCACTTT.

This clonotype was seen a few times. The rearrangement links TRBV18 to TRBJ2-3; either TRBD1 or TRBD2 may supply D (5 bases each). The CDR3 totals 15 residues. With 2 bases removed from V and 4 bases from J, the gap between germline ends came to 13 bases. The V gene's germline CDR1 is KGHSH and CDR2 LQKENI. The CDR3 loop reads CASSPKLGRSDTQYF. The CDR3 coding sequence is TGTGCCAGCTCACCAAAACTGGGACGTTCAGATACGCAGTATTTT.

This clonotype was seen a few times. The rearrangement joins TRBV28 to TRBJ2-5; 11 bases agree with TRBD2. CDR3 size: 15 residues. Germline V gene sequence: CDR1 MDHEN, CDR2 SYDVKM. The junction had 6 bases not matched to a gene; V was cut back by 6 bases and J by 3 bases. Here the CDR3 reads CASSALAGGKETQYF. CDR3 DNA: TGTGCCAGCAGCGCCCTAGCGGGGGGCAAAGAGACCCAGTACTTC.

This clonotype was observed a handful of times. The V and J genes are TRBV29-1 and TRBJ2-7; 8 nucleotides agree with TRBD1. The trim removed 4 bases at V and 2 bases at J, leaving 10 bases unmatched. This CDR3 is 15 amino acids long. Germline V gene lookup returns CDR1 SQVTM and CDR2 ANQGSEA. DNA for the CDR3: TGCAGCGTTGTTCCCGCAGGGGGCCGGCCCTACGAGCAGTACTTC. It encodes CSVVPAGGRPYEQYF.

The table lists this clonotype with a few counts. The chain employs TRBV28 and TRBJ2-1; a possible D gene is TRBD1 (6 bases). The CDR3 extends over 16 amino acids. The V end was cut by 7 bases, the J end by 7 bases, with 23 bases between. Germline CDR1 reads MDHEN; CDR2 reads SYDVKM. DNA of the CDR3: TGTGCCAGCATTGATCTATGGTTGGGGGCGGATAATGAGCAGTTCTTC. Its translation: CASIDLWLGADNEQFF.

This clonotype has just one count. The CDR3 DNA reads as TGTGCCAGCTCACCAGGGACTAGCGGGATGAACTACAATGAGCAGTTCTTC. Encoded protein: CASSPGTSGMNYNEQFF. The chain joins TRBV18 to TRBJ2-1; TRBD2 matches 13 bases. CDR1 and CDR2 (germline): KGHSH, LQKENI. This CDR3 is 17 amino acids long. V shed 2 bases and J 3 bases; nucleotides not matched to a gene: 4.

The genes are TRBV24-1 and TRBJ2-2, with no clear D. Germline V gives CDR1 KGHDR, CDR2 SFDVKD. The CDR3 has 13 residues. Deletions cut 5 bases from V and 5 bases from J, with 8 bases between. The CDR3 DNA reads as TGTGCCACCAGTGGGGCTAGAACCGGGGAGCTGTTTTTT. It translates to CATSGARTGELFF.

The V gene is TRBV11-2, the J gene TRBJ1-1, with D possibly TRBD1 on 5 matching bases. Germline V gene data show CDR1 as SGHAT and CDR2 as FQNNGV. The V end was cut by 0 bases, the J end by 11 bases, with 19 bases between. The CDR3 extends over 15 amino acids. The CDR3 DNA is TGTGCCAGCAGCTTAGATCGTTTGAAGGGGTTTTCGGCTTTCTTT. Amino acid sequence: CASSLDRLKGFSAFF.

This chain joins TRBV27 and TRBJ2-7; 9 nucleotides align to TRBD1. Germline CDR1 reads MNHEY; CDR2 reads SMNVEV (reference sequence). The CDR3 sequence is 14 residues long. J gave up 7 bases and V 5 bases, and 9 bases lay outside the gene matches. In nucleotides, the CDR3 is TGTGCCAGCAGTCCGGGACAGGGTTTCGGTGAGCAGTACTTC. This gives the protein CASSPGQGFGEQYF.

This clonotype was counted only a few times. The chain combines TRBV20-1 with TRBJ2-5, with TRBD1 identical over 7 bases. The junction had 7 bases not matched to a gene; V was cut back by 3 bases and J by 3 bases. The CDR3 consists of 14 residues. Germline V CDR1 and CDR2: DFQATT, SNEGSKA (reference sequence). This chain's CDR3 is CSASKGAGKETQYF. CDR3 nucleotide sequence: TGCAGTGCTAGCAAGGGGGCGGGCAAAGAGACCCAGTACTTC.